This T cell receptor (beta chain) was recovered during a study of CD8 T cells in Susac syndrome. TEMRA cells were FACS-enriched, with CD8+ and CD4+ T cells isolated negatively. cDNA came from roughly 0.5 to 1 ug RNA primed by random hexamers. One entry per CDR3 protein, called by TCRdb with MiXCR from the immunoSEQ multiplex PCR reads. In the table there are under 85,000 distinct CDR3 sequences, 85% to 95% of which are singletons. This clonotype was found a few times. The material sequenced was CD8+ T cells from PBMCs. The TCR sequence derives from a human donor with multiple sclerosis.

DNA of the CDR3: TGTGCCAGCACCCAAGGGGTGGCGCAGTACTTC. As protein: CASTQGVAQYF. The V call is TRBV6-1, the J call TRBJ2-5, with a tentative D call TRBD1 (5 bases). CDR1 is MNHNS and CDR2 is SASEGT in the germline V gene. The CDR3 spans 11 residues. Trimming pared 7 bases from V and 11 bases from J, leaving 14 bases between.